Presented here are 32 T cell receptor beta chains from one specimen sequenced in a study of cytomegalovirus exposure and HLA in healthy donors. The PCR contained 60 Vbeta and 13 Jbeta primers. The table came from immunoSEQ multiplex PCR; TCRdb's copy has only in-frame clones and leaves some out. This sample has about 42,000 clones, with 45% to 65% found just once. The sample comprised PBMCs. These receptors originate from a human donor in good health.

This rearrangement joins TRBV28 to TRBJ1-3; TRBD1 might be the D (5 bases). Germline V lookup: CDR1 MDHEN, CDR2 SYDVKM. V lost 9 bases and J lost 0, with 12 bases in between. The CDR3 is 14 amino acids. In DNA, the CDR3 is TGTGCCAGTTGGCGGGGGGGCTCTGGAAACACCATATATTTT. This sequence encodes CASWRGGSGNTIYF.

This clone has only a few counts. The chain uses TRBV7-8 and TRBJ1-1, with D hard to call. Germline V gives CDR1 SGHVS, CDR2 FQNEAQ. V was cut by 2 bases and J by 2 bases, with 3 bases left in between. This CDR3 comprises 12 residues. As DNA, the CDR3 is TGTGCCAGCAGCTTATCTAACACTGAAGCTTTCTTT. Protein: CASSLSNTEAFF.

This clone was counted between two and nine times. The chain combines TRBV4-3 with TRBJ2-7, with 12 bases fitting TRBD1. With V trimmed by 6 bases and J by 0 bases, 9 bases remained unmatched. This CDR3 region has 17 residues. Per germline, CDR1 LGHNA and CDR2 YSLEER. The CDR3 loop is CASSHPGQGATSYEQYF. DNA for the CDR3: TGCGCCAGCAGTCATCCGGGACAGGGGGCTACCTCCTACGAGCAGTACTTC.

This clone has ten or more counts. The rearrangement uses TRBV7-9 and TRBJ2-7; a weak D match, TRBD1 (6 bases). The CDR3 contains 16 residues. The ends were cut back, 1 base at V and 2 bases at J, with 15 bases in the middle. Per germline, CDR1 SEHNR and CDR2 FQNEAQ (reference sequence). CDR3 in amino acids: CASSLEYTGRPYEQYF. The CDR3 nucleotides are TGTGCCAGCAGCTTAGAGTATACAGGGAGACCCTACGAGCAGTACTTC.

This clone was counted only a few times. The chain has TRBV9 and TRBJ1-1; D is perhaps TRBD1 (6 bases). Germline V lookup: CDR1 SGDLS, CDR2 YYNGEE. The CDR3 length is 15 residues. Trimming removed 0 bases at V and 6 bases at J, with 15 bases between. CDR3 DNA: TGTGCCAGCAGCGTAGGACGGACAGCTCGGGCTGAAGCTTTCTTT. Protein product: CASSVGRTARAEAFF.

This chain joins TRBV4-3 and TRBJ2-7; the D is unclear. V lost 5 bases and J 4 bases, leaving 18 bases between the germline ends. Germline loops: CDR1 LGHNA, CDR2 YSLEER. The CDR3 consists of 15 residues. The CDR3 sequence is CASSYGVNSGYEQYF. For the CDR3, the DNA is TGCGCCAGCAGCTATGGTGTTAACTCGGGTTACGAGCAGTACTTC.

The genes are TRBV5-6 and TRBJ2-2; 10 bases map to TRBD2. Germline-derived CDR1 and CDR2 are SGHDT and YYEEEE. Trimming took 3 bases from V and 3 from J; bases not matched to a gene: 5. The CDR3 spans 16 residues. In DNA, the CDR3 is TGTGCCAGCAGCTCTAGAGCGGGAGGGTACACCGGGGAGCTGTTTTTT. This translates into CASSSRAGGYTGELFF.

The chain uses TRBV10-1 and TRBJ2-7, with TRBD1 identical over 7 bases. The CDR3 has 12 residues. The J segment lost 3 bases and the V segment lost 6 bases, leaving 2 bases of the junction unmatched. Germline V gives CDR1 WNHNN, CDR2 SYGVQD (reference sequence). CDR3 nucleotides: TGCGCCAGCAGAGGACAGGACTACGAGCAGTACTTC. Encoded protein: CASRGQDYEQYF.

This clone occurred once. This sequence joins TRBV5-1 and TRBJ1-6, with D tentatively TRBD1 (5 bases). Trimming shortened V by 3 bases and J by 7 bases, and 29 bases separated the two germline ends. CDR3 length: 20 amino acids. CDR1 and CDR2 (germline): SGHRS, YFSETQ. Here the CDR3 DNA reads TGCGCCAGCAGCTCGGGGAGGGCAGGGCGTAACCCTATCGGAAATTCACCCCTCCACTTT. It specifies CASSSGRAGRNPIGNSPLHF.

This clone was recorded a few times. The chain combines TRBV28 with TRBJ1-2; perhaps TRBD1 as D (5 bases). V shed 3 bases and J shed 4 bases, with 9 bases lying between them. The CDR3 is 13 residues long. Germline lookup yields CDR1 MDHEN and CDR2 SYDVKM. For the CDR3, the DNA is TGTGCCAGCAGTTTCAGGGAGGGCTATGGCTACACCTTC. This codes for CASSFREGYGYTF.

J is TRBJ2-7 and V is TRBV11-2; weak D call: TRBD1 (6 bases). Trimming left V 5 bases short and J 8 bases short, with 22 bases between. Germline V CDR1 and CDR2: SGHAT, FQNNGV. CDR3 length: 15 residues. The CDR3: CASSPIDRTLGQQYF. The DNA of the CDR3 is TGTGCCAGCAGCCCGATAGACAGGACCCTCGGGCAGCAGTACTTC. The entire variable domain, with the rest obtained from reference TRBV11-2 and TRBJ2-7, is as follows: EAGVAQSPRYKIIEKRQSVAFWCNPISGHATLYWYQQILGQGPKLLIQFQNNGVVDDSQLPKDRFSAERLKGVDSTLKIQPAKLEDSAVYLCASSPIDRTLGQQYFGPGTRLTVT.

The chain uses TRBV6-1 and TRBJ1-5, with D possibly TRBD1 on 6 matching bases. Trimming removed 2 bases at V and 1 base at J, with 9 bases between. CDR3 length equals 15 residues. The V gene's germline CDR1 is MNHNS and CDR2 SASEGT. The CDR3 DNA follows: TGTGCCAGCAGTGAATCGGGGGGCAGCAATCAGCCCCAGCATTTT. Translating it yields CASSESGGSNQPQHF.

This clone was recorded a few times. The V call is TRBV5-6, the J call TRBJ2-3, with 8 positions matching TRBD2. There are 16 residues in the CDR3. Germline CDR1 and CDR2: SGHDT and YYEEEE. V dropped 1 base and J dropped 1; count of bases not matched to a gene: 5. The CDR3 loop reads CASSLLAGGRTDTQYF. In nucleotides, the CDR3 is TGTGCCAGCAGCTTGCTGGCGGGGGGACGCACAGATACGCAGTATTTT.

This rearrangement joins TRBV11-3 to TRBJ2-3; 7 nucleotides agree with TRBD1. V lost 4 bases, J lost 5 bases, and 9 bases stayed unmatched. The CDR3 has 15 residues. Germline V CDR1 and CDR2: SGHNT, YENEEA. CDR3 nucleotide sequence: TGTGCCAGCAGCTCCAGGGGGTCGGACCGAGATACGCAGTATTTT. It encodes CASSSRGSDRDTQYF. The complete variable domain, with remaining parts taken from reference TRBV11-3 and TRBJ2-3, reads EAGVVQSPRYKIIEKKQPVAFWCNPISGHNTLYWYLQNLGQGPELLIRYENEEAVDDSQLPKDRFSAERLKGVDSTLKIQPAELGDSAVYLCASSSRGSDRDTQYFGPGTRLTVL.

The rearrangement uses TRBV29-1 and TRBJ2-5; no clear D gene. In germline, CDR1 is SQVTM, CDR2 ANQGSEA. The CDR3 is 11 amino acids. Trimming removed 5 bases from V and 5 bases from J, with 9 bases in between. CDR3 protein: CSVQPRETQYF. Written as DNA, the CDR3 is TGCAGCGTTCAGCCTAGGGAGACCCAGTACTTC.

The genes are TRBV9 and TRBJ1-3; 9 bases agree with TRBD1. Germline trimming cut 4 bases from V and 4 bases from J; bases unmatched to any gene: 9. This CDR3 is 16 amino acids long. From germline, CDR1 is SGDLS and CDR2 YYNGEE. CDR3 amino acids: CASSLRTGGGGNTIYF. For the CDR3, the DNA is TGTGCCAGCAGCCTAAGAACAGGGGGCGGAGGAAACACCATATATTTT.

There are a few counts of this clone. The rearrangement uses TRBV21-1 and TRBJ2-3; the D call of TRBD1 is as the table states it, not checked on the DNA. TRBV21-1 is annotated as a pseudogene. The CDR3 loop spans 17 amino acids. The CDR3 region is CASSPRARGQDTDTQYF. As DNA, the CDR3 is TGTGCCAGCAGCCCTCGAGCAAGGGGACAGGACACAGATACGCAGTATTTT.

In its sample, this clone was seen a few times. V gene TRBV10-3 combines with J gene TRBJ2-3; 9 nucleotides match TRBD2. The junction had 4 bases not matched to a gene; V was cut back by 0 bases and J by 0 bases. This CDR3 comprises 17 residues. In germline, CDR1 is ENHRY, CDR2 SYGVKD. The CDR3 DNA follows: TGTGCCATCAGTGAGTCCCCGGCGGGAGGGAGCACAGATACGCAGTATTTT. Amino acid sequence: CAISESPAGGSTDTQYF.

This chain uses TRBV29-1 with TRBJ1-1; 7 nucleotides match TRBD1. In germline, CDR1 is SQVTM, CDR2 ANQGSEA. CDR3 length equals 13 residues. The ends lost 1 base at V and 6 bases at J; junction bases unmatched: 5. The CDR3 bases are TGCAGCGTTGAAGGACAGGGTGCCCCTGAAGCTTTCTTT. It yields the protein CSVEGQGAPEAFF. Full variable domain (rest looked up from reference TRBV29-1 and TRBJ1-1): SAVISQKPSRDICQRGTSLTIQCQVDSQVTMMFWYRQQPGQSLTLIATANQGSEATYESGFVIDKFPISRPNLTFSTLTVSNMSPEDSSIYLCSVEGQGAPEAFFGQGTRLTVV.

This chain uses TRBV28 with TRBJ1-2; D gene unclear. V was pared by 3 bases and J by 4 bases, with 6 bases between. This CDR3 has 12 residues. Per germline, CDR1 MDHEN and CDR2 SYDVKM. The CDR3 DNA reads as TGTGCCAGCAGTTTTCGGGGCTATGGCTACACCTTC. The encoded protein is CASSFRGYGYTF.

This clone has more than one count but fewer than ten. The V gene is TRBV6-1, the J gene TRBJ1-5; no firm D call. The V gene lost 8 bases and the J gene lost 0 bases, with 5 bases spanning the gap. Germline V CDR1 and CDR2: MNHNS, SASEGT. This CDR3 comprises 12 residues. The CDR3 coding sequence is TGTGCCAGCCACAATAGCAATCAGCCCCAGCATTTT. Its protein is CASHNSNQPQHF.

This clone was counted a few times. The J gene is TRBJ1-5, the V gene TRBV5-4, with 7 bases matching TRBD1. Unmatched junction bases numbered 5, after V lost 4 bases and J lost 4 bases. Germline assignment: CDR1 SGHNT and CDR2 YYREEE (reference sequence). The CDR3 covers 14 residues. The CDR3 spells CASSQGQINQPQHF. The CDR3, as DNA: TGTGCCAGCAGCCAGGGACAGATAAATCAGCCCCAGCATTTT.

The CDR3 bases are TGCAGTACAGGGTCGGGCGAGCAGTACTTC. The encoded protein is CSTGSGEQYF. V is TRBV20-1 and J is TRBJ2-5; a weak D match, TRBD1 (6 bases). The J call may be faulty, since TRBJ2-7 better matches the DNA end. The CDR3 extends over 10 amino acids. Germline-derived CDR1 and CDR2 are DFQATT and SNEGSKA (reference sequence).

V and J are TRBV19 and TRBJ2-7, with a possible D match to TRBD1 (5 bases). Germline CDR1 and CDR2: LNHDA and SQIVND (reference sequence). V shed 4 bases and J shed 0 bases, with 22 bases lying between them. CDR3 size: 18 residues. DNA of the CDR3: TGTGCCAGTAGTACGGCGGCGAGGACACCAAGGAGCTCCTACGAGCAGTACTTC. As protein: CASSTAARTPRSSYEQYF.

The chain couples TRBV7-2 to TRBJ2-2; D is uncertain. This CDR3 is built from 12 residues. Germline assignment: CDR1 SGHTA and CDR2 FQGNSA. Between the trimmed V and J ends, which lost 4 bases and 7 bases, there was a span of 7 bases. The CDR3 protein is CASSSRYGELFF. The CDR3 DNA is TGTGCCAGCAGCTCCCGCTACGGGGAGCTGTTTTTT.

V usage is TRBV28 and J usage is TRBJ1-3; no clear D. The CDR3 covers 12 residues. Per the germline V gene, CDR1 is MDHEN and CDR2 is SYDVKM. V lost 4 bases, J lost 7 bases, and 8 bases lay in between. The CDR3 protein is CASSSGRNTIYF. The CDR3 region has the DNA TGTGCCAGCAGTTCGGGAAGGAACACCATATATTTT.

Written as DNA, the CDR3 is TGCGCCAGCAGCCGGGACAGGGGTGCCCCTAACTATGGCTACACCTTC. Translation: CASSRDRGAPNYGYTF. The V gene is TRBV5-1, the J gene TRBJ1-2; 10 bases fit TRBD1. In germline, CDR1 is SGHRS, CDR2 YFSETQ. CDR3 length: 16 amino acids. Trimming took 4 bases from V and 0 from J; bases not matched to a gene: 6.

The V gene is TRBV9, the J gene TRBJ1-1, with TRBD1 matching over 7 bases. The CDR3 is 14 amino acids. V dropped 4 bases and J dropped 5; count of bases not matched to a gene: 8. CDR1 and CDR2 (germline): SGDLS, YYNGEE. CDR3 bases: TGTGCCAGCAGCCCCCGACAGGGTGGGACTGAAGCTTTCTTT. Encoded protein: CASSPRQGGTEAFF.

This clone has only one observation. The chain links TRBV6-5 to TRBJ2-5; TRBD2 matches at 9 bases. The J call could be wrong; TRBJ2-7 is a better fit for the DNA end. This CDR3 region has 15 residues. Germline V lookup: CDR1 MNHEY, CDR2 SVGAGI. CDR3 DNA sequence: TGTGCCAGCAGTTACGGGAGGCGGGGGGGTTACGAGCAGTACTTC. It is translated as CASSYGRRGGYEQYF.

The J gene is TRBJ2-7, the V gene TRBV7-2; 8 bases match TRBD2. The germline gives CDR1 SGHTA, CDR2 FQGNSA. Trimming removed 4 bases from V and 4 bases from J; junction bases left unmatched: 12. CDR3 length equals 16 residues. The chain's CDR3 is CASSSLGGGTGYEQYF. DNA of the CDR3: TGTGCCAGCAGCTCCCTCGGGGGGGGTACGGGGTACGAGCAGTACTTC.

CDR3 amino acids: CASSYSRGLNTEAFF. The DNA for the CDR3 is TGTGCCAGCAGTTATAGCAGGGGGCTCAACACTGAAGCTTTCTTT. The V and J genes are TRBV27 and TRBJ1-1, with 8 positions matching TRBD1. CDR1 is MNHEY, CDR2 SMNVEV, per germline (reference sequence). The trim removed 4 bases at V and 2 bases at J, leaving 6 bases unmatched. The CDR3 consists of 15 residues.

This chain uses TRBV6-4 with TRBJ2-1; 7 bases map to TRBD1. Trimming cost V 6 bases and J 3 bases; bases outside gene matches: 17. The V gene's germline CDR1 is MRHNA and CDR2 SNTAGT. This CDR3 comprises 18 residues. The CDR3 DNA reads as TGTGCCAGCAGGGATCGGGACAGAAACCCTAGGGACTACAATGAGCAGTTCTTC. This gives the protein CASRDRDRNPRDYNEQFF.